This is a list of T cell receptor beta chains from one sample in a study of OX40 agonist ivuxolimab in advanced cancers. TCRdb's copy holds only in-frame clones and misses some; the assay was immunoSEQ multiplex PCR. The data show about 80,000 clones, more than 80% seen once. This sample comprised CD4+ or CD8+ T cells sorted from blood, obtained in a trial of the OX40 agonist ivuxolimab. These receptors all stem from an adult with an advanced solid tumor such as melanoma, head and neck, liver or kidney cancer. CDR3s include the opening cysteine and the closing phenylalanine or tryptophan. A D gene is named only where the DNA matches it firmly.

J gene,V gene,D gene,CDR3 DNA,CDR3 protein
TRBJ2-5,TRBV2,TRBD1,TGTGCCACCGGACAGGGGTTGGGGGAGACCCAGTACTTC,CATGQGLGETQYF
TRBJ2-1,TRBV9,NA,TGTGCCAGCAGCGTAGGGATGGGAGGCGCAATTTACAATGAGCAGTTCTTC,CASSVGMGGAIYNEQFF
TRBJ2-3,TRBV11-2,NA,TGTGCCAGCAGCTTAGGAGGGGCGGGTCTCACAGATACGCAGTATTTT,CASSLGGAGLTDTQYF
TRBJ2-7,TRBV5-1,TRBD2,TGCGCCAGCAGCTATTTAGCGGGAGGGCCTGTCGAGCAGTACTTC,CASSYLAGGPVEQYF
TRBJ1-1,TRBV27,NA,TGTGCCAGCAGTTTAGGGGGGGCTTTGATGAACACTGAAGCTTTCTTT,CASSLGGALMNTEAFF
TRBJ2-5,TRBV10-3,NA,TGTGCCATCAGGGGGGACACCGCCGGAGAGACCCAGTACTTC,CAIRGDTAGETQYF
TRBJ2-3,TRBV14,TRBD1,TGTGCCAGCAGCCGGACAGGGGGAGGATGGACAGATACGCAGTATTTT,CASSRTGGGWTDTQYF
TRBJ2-2,TRBV9,NA,TGTGCCAGCAGCGTAGAGGGCTTGCCCTCCGGGGAGCTGTTTTTT,CASSVEGLPSGELFF
TRBJ2-1,TRBV2,TRBD2,TGTGCCAGCGGGAGAGGACTAGCGGGATCGAATGAGCAGTTCTTC,CASGRGLAGSNEQFF
TRBJ1-2,TRBV30,NA,TGTGCCTGGAGTCCCGCGGACTATGGCTACACCTTC,CAWSPADYGYTF
TRBJ2-7,TRBV5-1,TRBD2,TGCGCCAGCAGCTTTGGGCAGCGACTAGCGGTGGGAGAGCAGTACTTC,CASSFGQRLAVGEQYF
TRBJ2-2,TRBV10-3,TRBD2,TGTGCCACCAATACCCCGAAGAGCGGGAGGGGCACCGGGGAGCTGTTTTTT,CATNTPKSGRGTGELFF